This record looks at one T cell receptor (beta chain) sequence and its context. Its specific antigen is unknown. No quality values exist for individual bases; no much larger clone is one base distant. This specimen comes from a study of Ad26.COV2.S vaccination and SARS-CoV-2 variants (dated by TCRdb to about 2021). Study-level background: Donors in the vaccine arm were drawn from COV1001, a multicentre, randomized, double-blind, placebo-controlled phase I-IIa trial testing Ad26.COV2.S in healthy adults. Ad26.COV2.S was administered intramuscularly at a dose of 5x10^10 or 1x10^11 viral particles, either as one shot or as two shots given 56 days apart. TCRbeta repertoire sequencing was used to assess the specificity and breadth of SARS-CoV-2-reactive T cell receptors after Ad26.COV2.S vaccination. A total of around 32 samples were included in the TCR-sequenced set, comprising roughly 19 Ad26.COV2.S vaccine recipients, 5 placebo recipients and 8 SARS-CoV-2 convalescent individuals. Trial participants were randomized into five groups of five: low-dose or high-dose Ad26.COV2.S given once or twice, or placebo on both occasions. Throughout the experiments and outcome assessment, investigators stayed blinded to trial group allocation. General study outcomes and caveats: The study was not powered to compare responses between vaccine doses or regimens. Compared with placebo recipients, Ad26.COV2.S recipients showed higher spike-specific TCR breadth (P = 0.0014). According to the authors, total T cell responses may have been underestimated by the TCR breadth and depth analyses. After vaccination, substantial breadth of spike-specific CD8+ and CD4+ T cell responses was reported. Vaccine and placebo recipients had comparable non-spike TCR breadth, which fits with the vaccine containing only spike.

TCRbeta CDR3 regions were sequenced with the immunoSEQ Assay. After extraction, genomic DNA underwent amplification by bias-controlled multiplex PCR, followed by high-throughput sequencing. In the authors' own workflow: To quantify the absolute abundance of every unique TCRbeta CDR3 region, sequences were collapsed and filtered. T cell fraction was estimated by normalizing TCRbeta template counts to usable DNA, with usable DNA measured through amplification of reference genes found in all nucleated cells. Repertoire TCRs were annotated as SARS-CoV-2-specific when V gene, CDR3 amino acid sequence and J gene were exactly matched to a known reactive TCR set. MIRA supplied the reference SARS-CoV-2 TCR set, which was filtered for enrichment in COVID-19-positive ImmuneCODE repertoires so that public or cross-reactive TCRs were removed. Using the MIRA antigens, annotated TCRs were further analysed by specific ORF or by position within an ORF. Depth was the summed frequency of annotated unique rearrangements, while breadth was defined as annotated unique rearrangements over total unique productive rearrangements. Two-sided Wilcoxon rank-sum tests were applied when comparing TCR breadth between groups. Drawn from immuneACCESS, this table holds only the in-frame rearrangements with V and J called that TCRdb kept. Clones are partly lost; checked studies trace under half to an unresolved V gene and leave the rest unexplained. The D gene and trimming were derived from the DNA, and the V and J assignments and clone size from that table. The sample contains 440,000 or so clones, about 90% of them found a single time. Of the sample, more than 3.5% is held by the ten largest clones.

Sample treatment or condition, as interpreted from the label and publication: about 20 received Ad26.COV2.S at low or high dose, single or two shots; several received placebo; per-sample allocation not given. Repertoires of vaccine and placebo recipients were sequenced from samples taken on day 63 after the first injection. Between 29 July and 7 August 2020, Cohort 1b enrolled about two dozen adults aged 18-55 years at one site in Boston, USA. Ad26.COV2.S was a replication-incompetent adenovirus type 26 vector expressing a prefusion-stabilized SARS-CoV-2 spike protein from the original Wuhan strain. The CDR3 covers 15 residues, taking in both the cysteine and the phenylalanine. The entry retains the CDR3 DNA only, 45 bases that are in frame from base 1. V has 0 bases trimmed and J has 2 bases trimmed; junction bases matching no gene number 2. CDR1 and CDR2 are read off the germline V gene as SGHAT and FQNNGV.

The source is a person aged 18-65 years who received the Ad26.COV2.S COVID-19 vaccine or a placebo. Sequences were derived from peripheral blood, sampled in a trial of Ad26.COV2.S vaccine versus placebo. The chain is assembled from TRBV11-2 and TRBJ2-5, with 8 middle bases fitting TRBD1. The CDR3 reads CASSLDRGRQETQYF. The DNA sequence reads TGTGCCAGCAGCTTAGACAGGGGGCGGCAAGAGACCCAGTACTTC.